The T cell receptor (beta chain) described here comes from a study of blood T cell repertoires in COVID-19. Study in general: Some COVID-19 samples were acute and others convalescent; all came from the United States, Italy and Spain. In each case, the material was cDNA or gDNA derived from T cells, B-cell-depleted T cells, or PBMCs.

Authors' methods: Amplification of reference gene primers provided the estimated nucleated cell counts. Assay: immunoSEQ multiplex PCR; the TCRdb copy retains only in-frame clones and omits some. Clone size and V and J calls were adopted from that table, with D and trimming inferred from the DNA. The sample consists of about 140,000 clones, about 88% of them appearing once. With 4 bases removed from V and 1 base from J, the gap between germline ends came to 15 bases. This CDR3 spans 16 amino acids. Germline lookup yields CDR1 LGHDT and CDR2 YNNKEL (reference sequence). The sequence came from a human donor in a cohort sampled during active COVID-19. V and J are TRBV3-1 (or the pseudogene TRBV3-2) and TRBJ2-3; tentatively, D is TRBD1 (6 bases). The sample was peripheral blood. The CDR3 DNA is TGTGCCAGCAGCCCGTGGGACAAAGGCCGCACAGATACGCAGTATTTT. Translation gives CASSPWDKGRTDTQYF.